The present entry profiles one T cell receptor (beta chain) with its context. These data come from a study of cytomegalovirus exposure and HLA in healthy donors. Clones were read by immunoSEQ multiplex PCR, and TCRdb kept only the in-frame ones, dropping some. The sample holds about 69,000 clones, 95% to 96% seen once. The sequenced sample was PBMCs. The receptor's source is a woman younger than 35 in good health and CMV-seropositive.

CDR3 amino acids: CASSAGLAVDEQFF. The CDR3 DNA reads as TGTGCCAGCAGTGCCGGACTAGCGGTCGATGAGCAGTTCTTC. The chain recombines TRBV27 with TRBJ2-1, with TRBD2 matching 10 bases. CDR1 and CDR2 from the germline V gene are MNHEY and SMNVEV (reference sequence). V dropped 5 bases and J dropped 8; count of bases not matched to a gene: 6. The CDR3 covers 14 residues.